This record looks at one T cell receptor beta chain sequence and its context. This entry belongs to a study of Tregs in tolerant kidney transplant recipients. Mixed chimerism was transient after nonmyeloablative marrow transplants from related graft donors. Libraries were prepared by immunoSEQ multiplex PCR; TCRdb keeps only in-frame clonotypes and omits some of them. The table includes 45,000 or so clones, around nine tenths detected once. CDR1 is SEHNR, CDR2 FQNEAQ, per germline (reference sequence). Between the trimmed V and J ends, which lost 8 bases and 1 base, there was a span of 11 bases. The CDR3 consists of 13 residues.

The source of this sequence is a human patient who received a combined kidney and bone marrow transplant. Some T cells may have come from the graft donor. The input for sequencing was CD8+ T cells from blood (PBMCs), taken 12 months after the transplant. V and J are TRBV7-9 and TRBJ1-1; D remains ambiguous. The CDR3 nucleotides are TGTGCCAGCCTCCAACAGAAGAACACTGAAGCTTTCTTT. It is translated as CASLQQKNTEAFF.